The 8 T cell receptor beta chains below were found in one sample sequenced in a study of cytomegalovirus exposure and HLA in healthy donors. A multiplex PCR was run with 60 Vbeta primers and 13 Jbeta primers. Profiling relied on immunoSEQ multiplex PCR, and the TCRdb table lists in-frame clones only, not all of them. The sample lists roughly 98,000 clones, more than 60% seen once, with approximately 11% in the top ten. Sequencing input: PBMCs. The source is a man aged 18 to 30 in good health and CMV-seropositive.

The genes are TRBV15 and TRBJ1-1, with 8 bases fitting TRBD1. Trimming took 3 bases from V and 0 from J; bases not matched to a gene: 3. CDR1 and CDR2 (germline): LNHNV, YYDKDF (reference sequence). The CDR3 spans 15 residues. As DNA, the CDR3 is TGTGCCACCAGCAGGGACAGGGCCGTGAACACTGAAGCTTTCTTT. Encoded protein: CATSRDRAVNTEAFF.

The chain combines TRBV19 with TRBJ1-5; TRBD1 matches at 8 bases. CDR3 length: 18 amino acids. The trim removed 5 bases at V and 0 bases at J, leaving 12 bases unmatched. CDR1 and CDR2 from the germline V gene are LNHDA and SQIVND (reference sequence). The CDR3 sequence: CASSLTGASTDSNQPQHF. The CDR3, as DNA: TGTGCCAGTAGTCTGACAGGGGCTTCCACTGATAGCAATCAGCCCCAGCATTTT.

The rearrangement joins TRBV6-5 to TRBJ2-7; D is ambiguous. From germline, CDR1 is MNHEY and CDR2 SVGAGI. Trimming took 0 bases from V and 3 from J, leaving 12 bases between them. This CDR3 is built from 15 residues. CDR3 coding DNA: TGTGCCAGCAGTTACTCGAACACCCAATACTACGAGCAGTACTTC. Residues: CASSYSNTQYYEQYF.

The gene calls are TRBV5-8 and TRBJ2-3, with 9 bases aligning to TRBD1. CDR1 is SGHTS and CDR2 is YDEGEE in the germline V gene. Losses at the gene ends were 7 bases for V and 1 base for J; bases not matched to a gene: 10. This CDR3 comprises 16 residues. The CDR3 nucleotides are TGTGCCAGCCCGAACAGGGGGCGCGGGGGCACAGATACGCAGTATTTT. It encodes CASPNRGRGGTDTQYF.

This chain links TRBV18 with TRBJ2-5, with 10 bases matching TRBD2. J gave up 1 base and V 0 bases, and 11 bases lay outside the gene matches. The germline V gene has CDR1 KGHSH and CDR2 LQKENI. This CDR3 comprises 19 residues. DNA of the CDR3: TGTGCCAGCTCACCACCGGCTAGCGGGGGCCCCAAGGGCCAAGAGACCCAGTACTTC. Protein sequence: CASSPPASGGPKGQETQYF.

V and J are TRBV19 and TRBJ2-5; 8 bases line up with TRBD1. The DNA end is a closer match to TRBJ2-7, so the J assignment may be wrong. The CDR3 covers 14 residues. Germline V gene sequence: CDR1 LNHDA, CDR2 SQIVND (reference sequence). CDR3: CASSPDRGTYEQYF. The CDR3 bases are TGTGCCAGTAGTCCAGACAGGGGAACCTACGAGCAGTACTTC.

This clone showed up just once. This sequence joins TRBV5-4 and TRBJ1-1; D gene ambiguous. Trimming took 0 bases from V and 1 from J, leaving 4 bases between them. CDR1 and CDR2 (germline): SGHNT, YYREEE (reference sequence). The CDR3 spans 13 residues. The CDR3 loop reads CASSLDTNTEAFF. The CDR3 bases are TGTGCCAGCAGCTTGGACACGAACACTGAAGCTTTCTTT.

The V gene is TRBV7-9, the J gene TRBJ1-2; 8 bases agree with TRBD1. CDR3 length: 15 amino acids. V was clipped by 6 bases and J by 5 bases; unmatched bases: 11. Germline V gene lookup returns CDR1 SEHNR and CDR2 FQNEAQ (reference sequence). CDR3 loop: CASRSGQGPYYGYTF. The CDR3, as DNA: TGTGCCAGCAGATCCGGACAGGGACCTTATTATGGCTACACCTTC.